Listed below are T cell receptor beta chains from one sample, sequenced in a study of immune cell composition in non-small cell lung cancer. Only in-frame clones appear in the TCRdb table, and some are missing; sequencing was by immunoSEQ multiplex PCR. This table has about 3,100 clones, about 82% appearing once. The sample was lung tumor tissue. The source is a human donor with non-small cell lung cancer. Both conserved end residues are part of each CDR3. A D gene is named only where the DNA matches it firmly. Part of the rows lack a size; the others show once, few, many or a class for expanded clones.

TRBD1	.	TRBV5-1	TRBJ2-1	TGCGCCAGCAGTCCGGACAGGGCGTACTCCTACAATGAGCAGTTCTTC	CASSPDRAYSYNEQFF
TRBD1	once	TRBV29-1	TRBJ1-5	TGCAGCGCTGGACAGGGTTTAGGCAATCAGCCCCAGCATTTT	CSAGQGLGNQPQHF
TRBD2	.	TRBV30	TRBJ2-5	TGTGCCTGGAGTGTACGGAGCGGGATCACCCCAGCGGGAGAGACCCAGTACTTC	CAWSVRSGITPAGETQYF
.	.	TRBV11-2	TRBJ1-2	TGTGCCAGCAGCCCAGGGGCTGGCTACACCTTC	CASSPGAGYTF
.	once	TRBV5-5	TRBJ1-1	TGTGCCAGCAGCTTGGTTGAGGGATCTGCCCCTGAAGCTTTCTTT	CASSLVEGSAPEAFF
.	.	TRBV29-1	TRBJ1-1	TGCAGTTTTAAAAATCCTGTGGGCCTCGACACTGAAGCTTTCTTT	CSFKNPVGLDTEAFF
.	.	TRBV6-5	TRBJ2-3	TGTGCCAGCGCGGGGCGCGGCACAGATACGCAGTATTTT	CASAGRGTDTQYF
.	.	TRBV6-5	TRBJ1-5	TGTGCCAGCAGCCCCGACAACAGGGTACGCCAGCCCCAGCATTTT	CASSPDNRVRQPQHF
.	.	TRBV4-3	TRBJ1-1	TGCGCCAGCAGCCGGGACACCTCGAGGGCTGAAGCTTTCTTT	CASSRDTSRAEAFF
.	.	TRBV4-2	TRBJ2-1	TGTGCCAGCAGCCAAGCGGGTACGGGCCAGGGCAATGAGCAGTTCTTC	CASSQAGTGQGNEQFF
.	.	TRBV11-2	TRBJ2-1	TGTGCCAGCAGCTTAGACAGGAATTCCTACAATGAGCAGTTCTTC	CASSLDRNSYNEQFF